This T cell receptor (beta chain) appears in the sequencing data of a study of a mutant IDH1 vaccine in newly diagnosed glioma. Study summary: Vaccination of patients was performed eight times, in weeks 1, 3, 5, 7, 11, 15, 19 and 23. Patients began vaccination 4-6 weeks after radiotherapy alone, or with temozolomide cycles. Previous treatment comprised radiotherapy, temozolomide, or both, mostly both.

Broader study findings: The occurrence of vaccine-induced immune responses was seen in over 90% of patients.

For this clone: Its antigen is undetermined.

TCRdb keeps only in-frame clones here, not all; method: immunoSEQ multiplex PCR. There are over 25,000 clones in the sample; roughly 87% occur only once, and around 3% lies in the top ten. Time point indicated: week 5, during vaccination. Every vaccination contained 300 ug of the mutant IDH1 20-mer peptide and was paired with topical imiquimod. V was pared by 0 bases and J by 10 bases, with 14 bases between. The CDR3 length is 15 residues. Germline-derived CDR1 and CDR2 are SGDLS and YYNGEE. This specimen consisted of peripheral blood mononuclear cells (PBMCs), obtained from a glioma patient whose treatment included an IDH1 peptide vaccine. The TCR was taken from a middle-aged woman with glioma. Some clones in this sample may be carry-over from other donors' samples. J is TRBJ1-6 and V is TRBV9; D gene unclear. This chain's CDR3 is CASSVVGVVNSPLHF. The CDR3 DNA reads TGTGCCAGCAGCGTAGTTGGGGTCGTCAACTCACCCCTCCACTTT.